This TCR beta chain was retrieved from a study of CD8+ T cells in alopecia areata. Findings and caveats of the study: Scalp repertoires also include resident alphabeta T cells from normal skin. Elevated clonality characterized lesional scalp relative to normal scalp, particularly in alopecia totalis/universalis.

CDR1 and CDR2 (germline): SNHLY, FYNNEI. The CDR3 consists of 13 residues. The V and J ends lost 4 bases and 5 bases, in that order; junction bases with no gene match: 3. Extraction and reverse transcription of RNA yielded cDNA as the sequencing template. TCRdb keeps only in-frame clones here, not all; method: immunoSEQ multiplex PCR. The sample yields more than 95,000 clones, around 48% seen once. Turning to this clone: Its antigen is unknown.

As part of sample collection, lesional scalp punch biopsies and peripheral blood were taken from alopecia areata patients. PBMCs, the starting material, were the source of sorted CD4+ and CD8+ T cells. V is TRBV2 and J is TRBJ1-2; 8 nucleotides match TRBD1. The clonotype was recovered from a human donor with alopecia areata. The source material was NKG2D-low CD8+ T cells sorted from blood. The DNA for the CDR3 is TGTGCCAGCAGTGTAAGGACAGGGTATGGCTACACCTTC. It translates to CASSVRTGYGYTF.